The 8 T cell receptor beta chains below come from one sample, sequenced in a study of technical replicates of blood from a few donors. Only in-frame clones appear in the TCRdb table, and some are missing; sequencing was by immunoSEQ multiplex PCR. The data contain 14,000 or so clones, 80% to 90% of them singletons. The sequenced sample consisted of PBMCs. The receptors derive from a human donor in good health.

V gene TRBV27 combines with J gene TRBJ2-6; 8 nucleotides line up with TRBD1. Germline trimming cut 4 bases from V and 0 bases from J; bases unmatched to any gene: 14. Germline V CDR1 and CDR2: MNHEY, SMNVEV (reference sequence). The CDR3 has 20 residues. This CDR3 reads CASSSFRTGQAPSGANVLTF. The CDR3 DNA reads as TGTGCCAGCAGTTCCTTCAGAACGGGACAGGCACCCTCTGGGGCCAACGTCCTGACTTTC.

The chain couples TRBV5-1 to TRBJ1-1, with 8 bases lining up with TRBD1. The CDR3 contains 13 residues. V shed 4 bases and J 6 bases; nucleotides not matched to a gene: 5. Germline V gene data show CDR1 as SGHRS and CDR2 as YFSETQ. CDR3 loop: CASSGTGRSEAFF. For the CDR3, the DNA is TGCGCCAGCAGCGGGACAGGACGCTCTGAAGCTTTCTTT. The full variable domain, completed using reference TRBV5-1 and TRBJ1-1, is KAGVTQTPRYLIKTRGQQVTLSCSPISGHRSVSWYQQTPGQGLQFLFEYFSETQRNKGNFPGRFSGRQFSNSRSEMNVSTLELGDSALYLCASSGTGRSEAFFGQGTRLTVV.

The V gene is TRBV19, the J gene TRBJ2-7; 9 nucleotides align to TRBD1. Germline CDR1 and CDR2: LNHDA and SQIVND (reference sequence). Unmatched junction bases numbered 5, after V lost 5 bases and J lost 3 bases. CDR3 length equals 14 residues. The CDR3, as DNA: TGTGCCAGTAGTCAAACAGGGGGCAACTACGAGCAGTACTTC. Translation: CASSQTGGNYEQYF.

The chain recombines TRBV7-8 with TRBJ1-2; tentative D call: TRBD1 (5 bases). The CDR3 is 14 residues long. Germline CDR1 SGHVS, CDR2 FQNEAQ. V lost 3 bases to trimming and J lost 6 bases, with 14 bases between them. The CDR3 here is CASSFRQGGDGYTF. For the CDR3, the DNA is TGTGCCAGCAGCTTTCGGCAGGGCGGGGATGGCTACACCTTC.

The V gene is TRBV2, the J gene TRBJ1-2; D unresolved. This CDR3 contains 12 residues. Germline V gene sequence: CDR1 SNHLY, CDR2 FYNNEI. The V and J ends lost 4 bases and 0 bases respectively, with 3 bases between them. This CDR3 is CASSVANYGYTF. CDR3 nucleotides: TGTGCCAGCAGTGTAGCTAACTATGGCTACACCTTC.

The chain uses TRBV5-1 and TRBJ2-1, with 9 bases matching TRBD2. The CDR3 contains 15 residues. Germline V gene data show CDR1 as SGHRS and CDR2 as YFSETQ. J gave up 6 bases and V 2 bases, and 6 bases lay outside the gene matches. Here the CDR3 reads CASSFSGSGPNEQFF. The CDR3, as DNA: TGCGCCAGCAGCTTTAGCGGGAGTGGACCCAATGAGCAGTTCTTC. The variable domain in full, with the rest retrieved from reference TRBV5-1 and TRBJ2-1, is KAGVTQTPRYLIKTRGQQVTLSCSPISGHRSVSWYQQTPGQGLQFLFEYFSETQRNKGNFPGRFSGRQFSNSRSEMNVSTLELGDSALYLCASSFSGSGPNEQFFGPGTRLTVL.

This clone has a single count. The rearrangement joins TRBV7-8 to TRBJ1-2; D not certain. The V end lost 0 bases, the J end lost 3 bases, and 14 bases lay between the germline ends. Germline CDR1 reads SGHVS; CDR2 reads FQNEAQ. The CDR3 is 16 amino acids. CDR3 loop: CASSLARDPRDYGYTF. CDR3 DNA sequence: TGTGCCAGCAGCTTAGCGCGAGACCCCCGGGACTATGGCTACACCTTC.

CDR3 protein: CASSYSGRQETTNEKLFF. CDR3 nucleotide sequence: TGTGCCAGCAGTTACTCGGGTCGCCAGGAAACAACTAATGAAAAACTGTTTTTT. V usage is TRBV6-7 and J usage is TRBJ1-4; D is unclear. TRBV6-7 is recorded as an ORF, its role being uncertain. The length of the CDR3 is 18 residues. V lost 0 bases to trimming and J lost 0 bases, with 14 bases between them.